This TCR beta chain is from a study of control samples from healthy donors and cancer patients. V dropped 5 bases and J dropped 4; count of bases not matched to a gene: 4. Germline V CDR1 and CDR2: KGHSH, LQKENI. The CDR3 is 14 amino acids. Repertoires were generated with immunoSEQ multiplex PCR, while TCRdb's copy carries only in-frame clones and drops some. The sample lists about 150,000 clones, around 88% occurring once. Material: blood. This chain uses TRBV18 with TRBJ2-2; TRBD1 aligns across 7 bases. This TCR came from a man younger than 35 in good health. CDR3 in DNA: TGTGCCAGCTCAGACAGGGAAGGCACCGGGGAGCTGTTTTTT. Amino acid sequence: CASSDREGTGELFF.